This passage covers 26 T cell receptor beta chains from one sample sequenced in a study of cytomegalovirus exposure and HLA in healthy donors. The PCR used 60 Vbeta and 13 Jbeta primers. Method: immunoSEQ multiplex PCR; TCRdb's copy keeps in-frame clones and lacks some. The sample gives about 190,000 clones, 65% to 75% of which show up once; more than 4.5% is in the top ten. The sequenced material came from PBMCs. The receptors were gathered from a man under 40 in good health and CMV-seropositive.

This clone has just a few counts. The chain employs TRBV7-9 and TRBJ2-7, with 8 bases aligning to TRBD2. The germline CDR1 and CDR2 sequences are SEHNR and FQNEAQ (reference sequence). The CDR3 consists of 12 residues. V lost 11 bases to trimming and J lost 6 bases; unmatched junction nucleotides: 9. CDR3 loop: CAVLGREGEQYF. CDR3 DNA: TGTGCCGTATTAGGACGGGAGGGCGAGCAGTACTTC.

This clone was detected only a few times. This rearrangement joins TRBV7-9 to TRBJ2-2; the D gene is possibly TRBD2 (5 bases). In germline, CDR1 is SEHNR, CDR2 FQNEAQ (reference sequence). V was pared by 0 bases and J by 5 bases, with 13 bases between. The CDR3 loop spans 16 amino acids. The CDR3 nucleotides are TGTGCCAGCAGCTTAGCCGACCGTCGGGGAACCGGGGAGCTGTTTTTT. Residues: CASSLADRRGTGELFF.

This chain links TRBV19 with TRBJ1-2; 7 nucleotides agree with TRBD1. V dropped 8 bases and J dropped 6; count of bases not matched to a gene: 3. CDR1 LNHDA and CDR2 SQIVND come from the germline V gene (reference sequence). The CDR3 sequence is 11 residues long. The CDR3 nucleotides are TGTGCCAGTTACGACAGGGATGGCTACACCTTC. It yields the protein CASYDRDGYTF.

The genes are TRBV7-2 and TRBJ2-7, with 7 bases identical to TRBD1. Germline CDR1 SGHTA, CDR2 FQGNSA. The CDR3 is 12 amino acids. V lost 6 bases and J lost 6; bases outside the gene matches: 5. CDR3 sequence reads: CASSSTGVEQYF. In nucleotides, the CDR3 is TGTGCCAGCAGTTCTACAGGGGTCGAGCAGTACTTC.

This clone occurred once. This rearrangement joins TRBV19 to TRBJ1-2; D ambiguous. The V end was cut by 5 bases, the J end by 1 base, with 8 bases between. Germline loops: CDR1 LNHDA, CDR2 SQIVND (reference sequence). The CDR3 covers 13 residues. Here the CDR3 DNA reads TGTGCCAGTAGTCTTTCGGTTAACTATGGCTACACCTTC. Translation: CASSLSVNYGYTF.

The gene calls are TRBV18 and TRBJ1-2; 7 positions agree with TRBD1. Germline V lookup: CDR1 KGHSH, CDR2 LQKENI. The trim removed 3 bases at V and 3 bases at J, leaving 16 bases unmatched. The CDR3 runs to 18 residues. The CDR3 region is CASSPFTTDRAGYYGYTF. CDR3 nucleotides: TGTGCCAGCTCACCGTTCACTACAGACAGGGCGGGATACTATGGCTACACCTTC.

The J gene is TRBJ2-3, the V gene TRBV18; D possibly corresponds to TRBD1 (6 bases). The CDR3 covers 14 residues. CDR1 and CDR2 from the germline V gene are KGHSH and LQKENI. V lost 3 bases, J lost 0 bases, and 7 bases lay in between. The CDR3 here is CASSPQGSTDTQYF. CDR3 bases: TGTGCCAGCTCACCCCAGGGGAGCACAGATACGCAGTATTTT. Using reference TRBV18 and TRBJ2-3 for the parts outside the CDR3, the full variable domain is NAGVMQNPRHLVRRRGQEARLRCSPMKGHSHVYWYRQLPEEGLKFMVYLQKENIIDESGMPKERFSAEFPKEGPSILRIQQVVRGDSAAYFCASSPQGSTDTQYFGPGTRLTVL.

The chain is built from TRBV9 and TRBJ2-2; 9 bases map to TRBD2. CDR1 and CDR2 (germline): SGDLS, YYNGEE. The CDR3 extends over 16 amino acids. Germline trimming cut 3 bases from V and 4 bases from J; bases unmatched to any gene: 7. The CDR3 DNA sequence: TGTGCCAGCAGCGCAAAGGGGACTAGCCTCACCGGGGAGCTGTTTTTT. Translated, it gives CASSAKGTSLTGELFF.

On this clone: The sample contains more than one DNA sequence encoding this CDR3. J is TRBJ1-1 and V is TRBV19; possibly TRBD1 for D (5 bases). V was pared by 3 bases and J by 5 bases, with 16 bases between. This CDR3 spans 15 amino acids. Germline CDR1 and CDR2: LNHDA and SQIVND (reference sequence). CDR3 nucleotides: TGTGCCAGTAGTATGATGGGGGGATCGTCAACTGAAGCTTTCTTT. Its protein is CASSMMGGSSTEAFF.

The chain couples TRBV9 to TRBJ2-7; unclear D gene. V lost 2 bases and J 2 bases, leaving 11 bases between the germline ends. In germline, CDR1 is SGDLS, CDR2 YYNGEE. The CDR3 consists of 14 residues. The CDR3 nucleotides read TGTGCCAGCAGCGTTGGTGTGGCGGCCTACGAGCAGTACTTC. It translates to CASSVGVAAYEQYF.

This clone has just a few counts. The genes are TRBV4-1 and TRBJ2-1, with 9 bases that match TRBD2. With 4 bases clipped from V and 9 bases from J, the junction kept 4 bases outside the gene matches. Germline CDR1 is MGHRA and CDR2 is YSYEKL. CDR3 length: 13 residues. The CDR3 here is CASSPKTSGEQFF. DNA for the CDR3: TGCGCCAGCAGCCCCAAGACTAGCGGTGAGCAGTTCTTC.

The chain recombines TRBV10-3 with TRBJ2-2; D is possibly TRBD2 (7 bases). CDR1 is ENHRY, CDR2 SYGVKD, per germline. This CDR3 is 16 amino acids long. The V end lost 4 bases, the J end lost 1 base, and 13 bases lay between the germline ends. The CDR3 spells CAISGGGHGNTGELFF. The CDR3 DNA sequence: TGTGCCATCAGTGGGGGGGGACACGGGAACACCGGGGAGCTGTTTTTT.

Here the CDR3 DNA reads TGTGCCAGCAGCTTATGGGGGAGAATGGGACCCCAGGGGGAGACCCAGTACTTC. Translating gives CASSLWGRMGPQGETQYF. The rearrangement joins TRBV7-3 to TRBJ2-5, with D perhaps TRBD1 (6 bases). V was trimmed by 2 bases and J by 5 bases, leaving 24 bases between them. This CDR3 comprises 18 residues. Germline CDR1 SGHTA, CDR2 FQGTGA.

The V call is TRBV28, the J call TRBJ1-2; D is undetermined. Germline V gives CDR1 MDHEN, CDR2 SYDVKM. V shed 4 bases and J shed 5 bases, with 8 bases lying between them. The CDR3 loop spans 12 amino acids. CDR3 sequence: CASSSQRYGYTF. The CDR3 DNA follows: TGTGCCAGCAGTTCTCAACGGTATGGCTACACCTTC.

The chain has TRBV6-5 and TRBJ2-5; 7 bases align to TRBD1. Germline CDR1 MNHEY, CDR2 SVGAGI. The CDR3 consists of 13 residues. V shed 6 bases and J 11 bases; nucleotides not matched to a gene: 12. The CDR3 sequence: CASRETGTEIQYF. The DNA for the CDR3 is TGTGCCAGCAGAGAAACCGGGACAGAGATACAGTACTTC.

The chain carries TRBV10-2 and TRBJ2-3; 8 nucleotides match TRBD1. The CDR3 extends over 15 amino acids. Germline loops: CDR1 WSHSY, CDR2 SAAADI. V lost 2 bases, J lost 1 base, and 2 bases stayed unmatched. The CDR3 is CASSEGDRRTDTQYF. The CDR3 coding sequence is TGCGCCAGCAGTGAGGGGGACAGGCGCACAGATACGCAGTATTTT.

This clone was recorded a few times. CDR3 sequence reads: CASSLTSGGRGYGYTF. The CDR3 region has the DNA TGTGCCAGCAGCCTCACTTCTGGGGGCAGGGGGTATGGCTACACCTTC. This chain joins TRBV7-2 and TRBJ1-2; 7 positions agree with TRBD1. J lost 5 bases, V lost 5 bases, and 14 bases had no gene match. The germline V gene has CDR1 SGHTA and CDR2 FQGNSA. This CDR3 comprises 16 residues.

The rearrangement joins TRBV5-8 to TRBJ1-2; no clear D gene. The CDR3 has 12 amino acids. Trimming cost V 9 bases and J 8 bases, with 17 bases left between them. CDR1 is SGHTS, CDR2 YDEGEE, per germline. The CDR3 DNA reads TGTGCCATCCGGATCGGGGTGGGAGGCTACACCTTC. Translated, it gives CAIRIGVGGYTF.

The J gene is TRBJ1-5, the V gene TRBV18; maybe TRBD1 (6 bases). CDR3 length: 15 amino acids. Germline CDR1 KGHSH, CDR2 LQKENI. V was cut by 2 bases and J by 6 bases, with 14 bases left in between. CDR3 loop: CASSPSGERVQPQHF. CDR3 bases: TGTGCCAGCTCACCATCAGGGGAAAGGGTTCAGCCCCAGCATTTT.

The chain uses TRBV29-1 and TRBJ1-5, with D possibly being TRBD1 (6 bases). Deletions cut 5 bases from V and 4 bases from J, with 18 bases between. Germline-derived CDR1 and CDR2 are SQVTM and ANQGSEA. CDR3 length equals 15 residues. The CDR3 bases are TGCAGCGTTCACACTGGGGGGGCGGGAAATCAGCCCCAGCATTTT. Amino acids: CSVHTGGAGNQPQHF.

The J gene is TRBJ2-5, the V gene TRBV5-4, with 11 bases lining up with TRBD2. Unmatched junction bases numbered 9, after V lost 3 bases and J lost 5 bases. This CDR3 has 16 residues. Germline V gene data show CDR1 as SGHNT and CDR2 as YYREEE (reference sequence). CDR3 DNA sequence: TGTGCCAGCAGCTCTTCTAGCGGGAGGTTGGGGGAGACCCAGTACTTC. It translates to CASSSSSGRLGETQYF.

The chain links TRBV10-3 to TRBJ2-2, with a weak D call TRBD1 (5 bases). The CDR3 is 15 residues long. Germline loops: CDR1 ENHRY, CDR2 SYGVKD. V was cut by 2 bases and J by 6 bases, with 13 bases left in between. CDR3 amino acids: CAISEHPEGAGELFF. The CDR3 DNA sequence: TGTGCCATCAGTGAGCACCCTGAAGGGGCCGGGGAGCTGTTTTTT.

V gene TRBV2 combines with J gene TRBJ2-7; weak D call: TRBD1 (6 bases). The germline V gene has CDR1 SNHLY and CDR2 FYNNEI. V dropped 6 bases and J dropped 3 bases, with 21 bases sitting between them. This CDR3 contains 16 residues. In nucleotides, the CDR3 is TGTGCCAGCAGCCCCCCAGGGGTGAGTGGATACTACGAGCAGTACTTC. It encodes CASSPPGVSGYYEQYF.

The V call is TRBV15, the J call TRBJ2-4; 10 bases are shared with TRBD2. V trimming: 5 bases; J trimming: 10 bases; junction bases outside the gene matches: 8. Germline CDR1 is LNHNV and CDR2 is YYDKDF (reference sequence). This CDR3 has 14 amino acids. The CDR3 spells CATSLRTSGSIQYF. CDR3 sequence (DNA): TGTGCCACCAGCCTACGGACTAGCGGCTCTATTCAGTACTTC.

To note about this clone: At one boundary the junction diverges from the germline segment, which might be a read error. This rearrangement joins TRBV7-9 to TRBJ1-1; 8 nucleotides match TRBD1. The germline V gene has CDR1 SEHNR and CDR2 FQNEAQ (reference sequence). CDR3 length equals 11 residues. This chain's CDR3 is CASSSGQGGLF. DNA of the CDR3: TGTGCCAGCAGTTCCGGACAGGGTGGGCTCTTT.

The V call is TRBV5-4, the J call TRBJ2-3, with TRBD1 matching 10 bases. This CDR3 region has 15 residues. V lost 1 base and J lost 6; bases outside the gene matches: 5. The germline gives CDR1 SGHNT, CDR2 YYREEE (reference sequence). CDR3 sequence reads: CASSLLTGGSDTQYF. CDR3 sequence (DNA): TGTGCCAGCAGCTTGTTGACAGGGGGCTCCGATACGCAGTATTTT.